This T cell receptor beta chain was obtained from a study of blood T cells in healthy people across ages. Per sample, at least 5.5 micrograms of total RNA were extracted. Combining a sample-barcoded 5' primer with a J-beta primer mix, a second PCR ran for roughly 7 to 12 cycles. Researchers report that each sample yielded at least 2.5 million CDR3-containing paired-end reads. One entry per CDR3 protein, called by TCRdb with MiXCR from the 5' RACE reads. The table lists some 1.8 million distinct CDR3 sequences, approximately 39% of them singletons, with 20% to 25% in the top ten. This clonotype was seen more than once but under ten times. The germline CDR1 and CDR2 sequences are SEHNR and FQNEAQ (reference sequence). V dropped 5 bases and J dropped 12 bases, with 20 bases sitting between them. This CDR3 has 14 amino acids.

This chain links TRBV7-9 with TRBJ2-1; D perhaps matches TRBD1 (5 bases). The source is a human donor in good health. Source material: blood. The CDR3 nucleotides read TGTGCCAGCAGCCGAGACAGCAGGACAATCGGGCAGTTCTTC. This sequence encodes CASSRDSRTIGQFF.